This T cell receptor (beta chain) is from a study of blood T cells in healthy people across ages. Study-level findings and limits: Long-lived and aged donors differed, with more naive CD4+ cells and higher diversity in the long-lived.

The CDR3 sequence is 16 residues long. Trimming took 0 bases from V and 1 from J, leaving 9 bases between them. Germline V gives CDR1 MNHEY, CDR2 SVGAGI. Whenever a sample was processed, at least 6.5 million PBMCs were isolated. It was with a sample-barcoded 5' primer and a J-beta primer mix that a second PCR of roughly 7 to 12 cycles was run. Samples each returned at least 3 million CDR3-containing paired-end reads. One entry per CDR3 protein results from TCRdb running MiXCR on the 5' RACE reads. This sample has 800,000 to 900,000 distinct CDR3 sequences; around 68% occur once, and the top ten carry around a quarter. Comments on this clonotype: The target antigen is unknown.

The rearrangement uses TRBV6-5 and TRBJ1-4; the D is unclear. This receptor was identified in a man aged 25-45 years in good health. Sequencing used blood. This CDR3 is CASSYSSTGTNEKLFF. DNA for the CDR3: TGTGCCAGCAGTTACTCGAGTACCGGAACTAATGAAAAACTGTTTTTT.